These 4 T cell receptor beta chains originate from one sample sequenced in a study of blood T cells in healthy people across ages. For the second PCR, which ran for roughly 6 to 12 cycles, a sample-barcoded 5' primer and a J-beta primer mix were used. TCRdb analysed the 5' RACE reads with MiXCR anew, one entry per CDR3 protein. The sample lists approximately 810,000 distinct CDR3 sequences; 25% to 35% were seen once. Sequencing was performed on blood. Receptors were obtained from a woman older than 75 in good health.

This clonotype was seen ten or more times. The chain links TRBV7-2 to TRBJ1-6, with D tentatively TRBD1 (5 bases). CDR1 is SGHTA, CDR2 FQGNSA, per germline. The CDR3 has 15 residues. V was trimmed by 5 bases and J by 7 bases, leaving 15 bases between them. In nucleotides, the CDR3 is TGTGCCAGCAGCATAGACAGCGGCCGGAATTCACCCCTCCACTTT. It yields the protein CASSIDSGRNSPLHF.

V usage is TRBV24-1 and J usage is TRBJ1-2; 7 bases line up with TRBD1. The CDR3 loop spans 14 amino acids. Germline assignment: CDR1 KGHDR and CDR2 SFDVKD. J was trimmed by 2 bases and V by 3 bases; bases with no gene match: 2. The CDR3 region has the DNA TGTGCCACCAGTGATCCACAGGGGAACTATGGCTACACCTTC. Translating gives CATSDPQGNYGYTF.

The table lists this clonotype with many counts. The chain is built from TRBV30 and TRBJ2-5; the D is unclear. Germline V gives CDR1 GTSNPN, CDR2 SVGIG (reference sequence). V was pared by 3 bases and J by 1 base, with 9 bases between. The CDR3 is made up of 13 amino acids. CDR3 DNA sequence: TGTGCCTGGAGGGTCCTTTCCCAAGAGACCCAGTACTTC. Translation gives CAWRVLSQETQYF.

Remarks on this clonotype: Possible read error: a much larger clone is one base away. The chain couples TRBV24-1 to TRBJ2-3, with D maybe TRBD2 (5 bases). Germline lookup yields CDR1 KGHDR and CDR2 SFDVKD. This CDR3 has 14 amino acids. This CDR3 is CATSVSKRADAQYF. CDR3 DNA sequence: TGTGCCACCAGTGTTTCTAAGAGGGCAGATGCGCAGTATTTT.